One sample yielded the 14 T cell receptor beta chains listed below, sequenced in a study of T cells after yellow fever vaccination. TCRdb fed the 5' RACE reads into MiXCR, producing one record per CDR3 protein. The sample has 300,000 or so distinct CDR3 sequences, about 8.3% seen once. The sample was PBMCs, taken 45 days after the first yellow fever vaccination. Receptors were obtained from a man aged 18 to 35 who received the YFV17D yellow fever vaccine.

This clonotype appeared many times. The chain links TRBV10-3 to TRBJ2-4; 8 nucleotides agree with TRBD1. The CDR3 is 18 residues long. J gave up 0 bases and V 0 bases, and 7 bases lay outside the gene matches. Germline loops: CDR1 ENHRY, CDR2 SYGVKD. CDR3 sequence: CAISESGTGPLAKNIQYF. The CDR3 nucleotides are TGTGCCATCAGTGAGTCGGGGACAGGCCCACTAGCCAAAAACATTCAGTACTTC.

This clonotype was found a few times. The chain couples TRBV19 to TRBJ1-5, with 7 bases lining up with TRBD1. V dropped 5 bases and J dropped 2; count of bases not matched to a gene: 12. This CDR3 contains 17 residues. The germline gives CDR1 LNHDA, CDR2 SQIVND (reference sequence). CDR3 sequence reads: CASSQTLQGNGNQPQHF. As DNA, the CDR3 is TGTGCCAGTAGTCAAACCTTACAGGGGAACGGCAATCAGCCCCAGCATTTT.

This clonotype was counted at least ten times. Here the CDR3 DNA reads TGTGCCAGCAGCTTGTGGGGGGCGGGTGAGCAGTACTTC. It encodes CASSLWGAGEQYF. This sequence joins TRBV5-4 and TRBJ2-7, with D perhaps given as TRBD1 or TRBD2 (6 bases each). The V gene lost 1 base and the J gene lost 7 bases, with 12 bases spanning the gap. Germline V gene lookup returns CDR1 SGHNT and CDR2 YYREEE (reference sequence). This CDR3 is 13 amino acids long.

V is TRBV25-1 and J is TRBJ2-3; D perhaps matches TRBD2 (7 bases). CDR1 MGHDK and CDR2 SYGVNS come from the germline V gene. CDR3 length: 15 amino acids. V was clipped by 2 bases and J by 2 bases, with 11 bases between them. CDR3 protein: CASSERGGVTDTQYF. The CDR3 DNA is TGTGCCAGCAGTGAAAGGGGGGGGGTCACAGATACGCAGTATTTT.

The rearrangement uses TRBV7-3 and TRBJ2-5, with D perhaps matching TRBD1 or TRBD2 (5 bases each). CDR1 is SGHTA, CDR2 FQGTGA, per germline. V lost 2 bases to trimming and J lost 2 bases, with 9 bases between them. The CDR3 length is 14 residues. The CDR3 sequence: CASSLSGPQETQYF. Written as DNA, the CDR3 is TGTGCCAGCAGCTTATCGGGACCACAAGAGACCCAGTACTTC.

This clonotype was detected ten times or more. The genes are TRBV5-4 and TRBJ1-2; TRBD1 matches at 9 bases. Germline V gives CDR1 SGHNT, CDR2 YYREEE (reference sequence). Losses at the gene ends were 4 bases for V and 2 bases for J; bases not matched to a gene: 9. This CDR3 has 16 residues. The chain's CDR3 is CASSLFRTGDNYGYTF. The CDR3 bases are TGTGCCAGCAGCCTATTCCGGACAGGGGACAACTATGGCTACACCTTC.

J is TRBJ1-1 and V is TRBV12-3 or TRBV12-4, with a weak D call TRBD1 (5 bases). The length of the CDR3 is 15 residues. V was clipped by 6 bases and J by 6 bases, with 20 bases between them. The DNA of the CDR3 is TGTGCCAGCAGCCTAGTCCGGGACTATTTTGCTGAAGCTTTCTTT. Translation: CASSLVRDYFAEAFF.

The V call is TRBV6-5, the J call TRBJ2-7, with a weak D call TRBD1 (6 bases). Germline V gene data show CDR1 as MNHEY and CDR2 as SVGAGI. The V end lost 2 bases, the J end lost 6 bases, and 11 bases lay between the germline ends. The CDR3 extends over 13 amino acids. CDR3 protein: CASSYQGKREQYF. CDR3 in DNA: TGTGCCAGCAGTTACCAGGGGAAACGCGAGCAGTACTTC.

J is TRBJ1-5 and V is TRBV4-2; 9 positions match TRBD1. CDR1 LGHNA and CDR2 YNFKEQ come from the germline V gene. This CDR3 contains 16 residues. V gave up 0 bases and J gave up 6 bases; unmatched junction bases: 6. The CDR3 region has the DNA TGTGCCAGCAGCCAAGAGGGACAGGGTATGAGTCAGCCCCAGCATTTT. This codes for CASSQEGQGMSQPQHF.

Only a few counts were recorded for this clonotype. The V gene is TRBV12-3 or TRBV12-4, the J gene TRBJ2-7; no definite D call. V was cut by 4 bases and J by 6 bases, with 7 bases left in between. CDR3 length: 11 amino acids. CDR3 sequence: CASSSESEQYV. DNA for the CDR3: TGTGCCAGCAGTTCCGAAAGCGAGCAGTACGTC.

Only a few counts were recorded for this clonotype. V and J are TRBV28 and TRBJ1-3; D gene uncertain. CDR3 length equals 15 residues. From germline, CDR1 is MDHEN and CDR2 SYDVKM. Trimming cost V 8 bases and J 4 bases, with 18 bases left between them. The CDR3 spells CASGPGIVAGNTIYF. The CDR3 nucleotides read TGTGCCAGCGGCCCCGGCATAGTAGCCGGAAACACCATATATTTT. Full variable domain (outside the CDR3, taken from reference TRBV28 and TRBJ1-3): DVKVTQSSRYLVKRTGEKVFLECVQDMDHENMFWYRQDPGLGLRLIYFSYDVKMKEKGDIPEGYSVSREKKERFSLILESASTNQTSMYLCASGPGIVAGNTIYFGEGSWLTVV.

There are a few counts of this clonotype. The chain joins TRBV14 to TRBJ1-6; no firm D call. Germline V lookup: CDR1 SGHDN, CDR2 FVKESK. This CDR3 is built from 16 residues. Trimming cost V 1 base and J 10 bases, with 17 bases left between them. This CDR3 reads CASSQVAGSLGSPLHF. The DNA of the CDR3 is TGTGCCAGCAGCCAAGTAGCAGGATCCCTGGGATCACCCCTCCACTTT.

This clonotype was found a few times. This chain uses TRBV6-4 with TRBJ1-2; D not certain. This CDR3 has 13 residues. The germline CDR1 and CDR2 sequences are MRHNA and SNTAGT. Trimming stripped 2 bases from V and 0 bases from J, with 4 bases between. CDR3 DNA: TGTGCCAGCAGTGACAACGCTAACTATGGCTACACCTTC. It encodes CASSDNANYGYTF.

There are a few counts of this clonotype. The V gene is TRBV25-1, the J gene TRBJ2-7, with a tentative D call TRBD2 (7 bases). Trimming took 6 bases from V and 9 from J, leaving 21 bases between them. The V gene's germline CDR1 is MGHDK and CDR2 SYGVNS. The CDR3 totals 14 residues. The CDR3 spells CASSPLCGGARQYV. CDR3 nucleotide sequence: TGTGCCAGCAGCCCCCTATGTGGGGGGGCTCGGCAGTACGTC.